The 14 T cell receptor beta chains in this list originate from one sample, sequenced in a study of control samples from healthy donors and cancer patients (dated by TCRdb to the early 2020s). The library came from the immunoSEQ multiplex PCR assay. Sourced from immuneACCESS, this table was stored by TCRdb with only in-frame sequences that have V and J called. A share of the clones is absent; for the studies checked, an unresolved V gene accounts for under half, and the remainder has no known explanation. This sample has some 130,000 clones in its table, and 80% to 95% of those were observed once. 4.5% to 7% of the sample rests with the top ten. The sample was blood. The receptors originated from a man in his late teens or twenties in good health.

The chain has TRBV5-1 and TRBJ1-2; D is uncertain. Germline CDR1 SGHRS, CDR2 YFSETQ. Trimming pared 2 bases from V and 6 bases from J, leaving 20 bases between. CDR3 length: 16 residues. The CDR3 reads CASSLRERVALDGYTF. For the CDR3, the DNA is TGCGCCAGCAGCTTAAGGGAGAGGGTCGCCCTCGATGGCTACACCTTC.

This clone showed up just once. The rearrangement joins TRBV27 to TRBJ2-3; TRBD1 agrees at 8 bases. The V gene end was trimmed by 5 bases and the J gene end by 3 bases; junction bases not matched to a gene: 7. Germline lookup yields CDR1 MNHEY and CDR2 SMNVEV (reference sequence). This CDR3 region has 15 residues. The CDR3 DNA reads TGTGCCAGCAGTCTTTCCCGACAGGGGACAGATACGCAGTATTTT. It is translated as CASSLSRQGTDTQYF.

The chain carries TRBV5-1 and TRBJ1-3; no clear D gene. The V and J ends lost 1 base and 0 bases respectively, with 14 bases between them. CDR3 length: 17 residues. Germline assignment: CDR1 SGHRS and CDR2 YFSETQ. The CDR3 reads CASSLSPLTGSGNTIYF. The CDR3 DNA reads TGCGCCAGCAGCTTGTCGCCGTTGACCGGCTCTGGAAACACCATATATTTT. Full variable domain (missing parts from reference TRBV5-1 and TRBJ1-3): KAGVTQTPRYLIKTRGQQVTLSCSPISGHRSVSWYQQTPGQGLQFLFEYFSETQRNKGNFPGRFSGRQFSNSRSEMNVSTLELGDSALYLCASSLSPLTGSGNTIYFGEGSWLTVV.

This rearrangement joins TRBV7-9 to TRBJ1-2, with D possibly matching TRBD1 (5 bases). CDR3 size: 17 residues. V dropped 8 bases and J dropped 0 bases, with 22 bases sitting between them. Germline values: CDR1 SEHNR, CDR2 FQNEAQ (reference sequence). The chain's CDR3 is CASLTNKATGANYGYTF. Written as DNA, the CDR3 is TGTGCCAGCCTTACTAACAAAGCTACAGGCGCTAACTATGGCTACACCTTC.

The V gene is TRBV4-1, the J gene TRBJ2-7; a possible D gene is TRBD2 (6 bases). Germline assignment: CDR1 MGHRA and CDR2 YSYEKL. The CDR3 consists of 17 residues. Trimming took 1 base from V and 2 from J, leaving 18 bases between them. The DNA for the CDR3 is TGCGCCAGCAGCCAAGCCGGCGGGGCTGCGGGCACCTACGAGCAGTACTTC. Translated: CASSQAGGAAGTYEQYF.

V usage is TRBV7-9 and J usage is TRBJ1-3, with no clear D. V lost 2 bases and J lost 8, with 13 bases in between. Germline V gives CDR1 SEHNR, CDR2 FQNEAQ (reference sequence). The CDR3 extends over 14 amino acids. The DNA for the CDR3 is TGTGCCAGCAGCTTACTGGGAGTGGATGACACCATATATTTT. Translated: CASSLLGVDDTIYF.

CDR3 amino acids: CASSQDGGTGRWETQYF. The DNA of the CDR3 is TGTGCCAGCAGCCAAGATGGCGGGACAGGGAGGTGGGAGACCCAGTACTTC. The rearrangement joins TRBV3-1 (or the pseudogene TRBV3-2) to TRBJ2-5; 9 nucleotides match TRBD1. Per the germline V gene, CDR1 is LGHDT and CDR2 is YNNKEL (reference sequence). The CDR3 spans 17 residues. Trimming removed 0 bases from V and 5 bases from J; junction bases left unmatched: 10.

The chain employs TRBV3-1 (or the pseudogene TRBV3-2) and TRBJ1-5; D is unclear. This CDR3 is 13 amino acids long. The germline V and J ends were trimmed by 3 bases and 5 bases, with 8 bases remaining between them. Germline CDR1 and CDR2: LGHDT and YNNKEL (reference sequence). The CDR3 region has the DNA TGTGCCAGCAGCCAGGGCTGGGATCAGCCCCAGCATTTT. Protein: CASSQGWDQPQHF.

Only a few counts were recorded for this clone. The CDR3 region is CASSLGGQPDGYTF. The CDR3 bases are TGTGCCAGCAGCTTAGGGGGACAGCCGGATGGCTACACCTTC. V is TRBV7-9 and J is TRBJ1-2, with 7 bases that match TRBD1. V dropped 1 base and J dropped 6; count of bases not matched to a gene: 5. CDR1 and CDR2 (germline): SEHNR, FQNEAQ (reference sequence). This CDR3 contains 14 residues.

The chain is built from TRBV19 and TRBJ2-1, with D maybe TRBD1 (5 bases). This CDR3 has 13 residues. CDR1 is LNHDA and CDR2 is SQIVND in the germline V gene (reference sequence). Trimming left V 4 bases short and J 6 bases short, with 10 bases between. Written as DNA, the CDR3 is TGTGCCAGTAGTACCCAGGGTGGCAATGAGCAGTTCTTC. It encodes CASSTQGGNEQFF.

In this sample, this clone turned up a few times. V and J are TRBV27 and TRBJ1-5; TRBD1 agrees at 11 bases. This CDR3 has 13 amino acids. Per germline, CDR1 MNHEY and CDR2 SMNVEV (reference sequence). V lost 5 bases, J lost 7 bases, and 1 base stayed unmatched. The CDR3 DNA follows: TGTGCCAGCAGTGGGACAGGGGGGCAGCCCCAGCATTTT. Its protein product is CASSGTGGQPQHF.

The chain combines TRBV7-2 with TRBJ1-6; unclear D gene. V lost 2 bases, J lost 0 bases, and 17 bases lay in between. This CDR3 region has 19 residues. CDR1 is SGHTA and CDR2 is FQGNSA in the germline V gene. CDR3 protein: CASSLSASPRSSYNSPLHF. The CDR3 DNA is TGTGCCAGCAGCTTATCGGCTTCCCCGAGGAGCTCCTATAATTCACCCCTCCACTTT.

V and J are TRBV3-1 (or the pseudogene TRBV3-2) and TRBJ1-2; a possible D gene is TRBD1 (5 bases). The germline V gene has CDR1 LGHDT and CDR2 YNNKEL (reference sequence). V was clipped by 4 bases and J by 4 bases, with 16 bases between them. The CDR3 has 15 residues. The CDR3 sequence is CASSPRRGSFYGYTF. CDR3 DNA: TGTGCCAGCAGCCCACGGCGGGGGTCCTTCTATGGCTACACCTTC.

This clone was detected only a few times. The chain carries TRBV6-1 and TRBJ2-5; 10 bases match TRBD2. This CDR3 region has 16 residues. Germline V lookup: CDR1 MNHNS, CDR2 SASEGT. V was pared by 4 bases and J by 1 base, with 6 bases of the junction left unmatched. CDR3 nucleotides: TGTGCCAGCAGTGTCCAATTAGCGGGGGGCCAAGAGACCCAGTACTTC. As protein: CASSVQLAGGQETQYF.